This paragraph reports one TCR beta chain. The sample comes from a study of blood T cell repertoires in COVID-19. As for the study in general: The United States, Italy and Spain were the sources of the acute and convalescent COVID-19 samples. From T cells, B-cell-depleted T cells, or PBMCs came the material, which was cDNA or gDNA.

In germline, CDR1 is MDHEN, CDR2 SYDVKM. CDR3 length: 17 residues. The trim removed 4 bases at V and 5 bases at J, leaving 12 bases unmatched. Original processing notes: Reference gene primers were amplified, and this amplification served to estimate nucleated cell counts. TCRdb keeps only in-frame clones here, not all; method: immunoSEQ multiplex PCR. V and J calls and clone size are given by that table; D and trimming were obtained from the DNA. The repertoire holds 65,000 to 70,000 clones, with 93% as singletons. This receptor was identified in a man aged 70-80 years with active COVID-19. The rearrangement uses TRBV28 and TRBJ2-5; TRBD2 aligns across 11 bases. The material sequenced was peripheral blood. CDR3 sequence: CASSSTLAGGPVETQYF. The CDR3 DNA reads TGTGCCAGCAGTTCAACCTTAGCGGGGGGGCCGGTGGAGACCCAGTACTTC.